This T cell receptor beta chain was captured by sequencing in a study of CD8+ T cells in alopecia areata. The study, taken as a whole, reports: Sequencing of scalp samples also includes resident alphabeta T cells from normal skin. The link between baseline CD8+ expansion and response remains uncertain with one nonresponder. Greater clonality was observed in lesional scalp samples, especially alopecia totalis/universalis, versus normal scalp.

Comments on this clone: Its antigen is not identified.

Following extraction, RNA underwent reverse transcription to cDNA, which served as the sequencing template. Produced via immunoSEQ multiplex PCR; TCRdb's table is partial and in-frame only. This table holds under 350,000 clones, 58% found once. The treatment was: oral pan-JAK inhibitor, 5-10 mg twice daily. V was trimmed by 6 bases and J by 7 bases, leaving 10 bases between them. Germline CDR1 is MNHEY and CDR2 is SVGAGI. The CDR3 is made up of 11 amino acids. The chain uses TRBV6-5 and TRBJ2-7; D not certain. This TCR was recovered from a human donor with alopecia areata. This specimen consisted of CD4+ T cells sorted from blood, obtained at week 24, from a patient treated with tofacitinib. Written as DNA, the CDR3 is TGTGCCAGCAGAAGGAAGGAGGAGCAGTACTTC. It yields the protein CASRRKEEQYF.